Sequencing of this T cell receptor beta chain was carried out in a study of T cell changes during pregnancy in multiple sclerosis (dated by TCRdb to between 2018 and 2020). Regarding the research as a whole: Changes in the T cell repertoire over the course of pregnancy were examined in this study in women with multiple sclerosis.

V is trimmed back by 5 bases and J by 4 bases, and the junction contains 11 bases that no gene match accounts for. CDR1 SEHNR and CDR2 FQNEAQ are derived from the germline V gene (reference sequence). The CDR3 starts with the cysteine, ends with the phenylalanine, and has 17 residues. Here the CDR3 DNA is all that survives: 51 bases in frame from base 1. Libraries were prepared through the immunoSEQ multiplex PCR assay. Imported from immuneACCESS, the table was reduced by TCRdb to in-frame sequences with V and J called. These copies leave out some clones; in studies compared against another copy, an unresolved V gene accounts for under half, and the cause of the remainder is not known. The sample data list some 41,000 clones, and roughly 90% of these were observed just once. The top ten hold 1.4% to 1.5% of the sample. Concerning this clone itself: Its cognate antigen has yet to be identified. No qualities accompany the bases; no much larger clone lies one base away.

This receptor chain uses TRBV7-9 and TRBJ2-7; 13 bases in between match TRBD2. This clonotype was sampled from a female donor with multiple sclerosis, enrolled in a pregnancy study. Sample: PBMCs (not recorded whether the cells were cultured). The DNA is as follows: TGTGCCAGCAGCGACACTAGCGGGAGGGCTGAAGGGTACGAGCAGTACTTC. It translates as CASSDTSGRAEGYEQYF.